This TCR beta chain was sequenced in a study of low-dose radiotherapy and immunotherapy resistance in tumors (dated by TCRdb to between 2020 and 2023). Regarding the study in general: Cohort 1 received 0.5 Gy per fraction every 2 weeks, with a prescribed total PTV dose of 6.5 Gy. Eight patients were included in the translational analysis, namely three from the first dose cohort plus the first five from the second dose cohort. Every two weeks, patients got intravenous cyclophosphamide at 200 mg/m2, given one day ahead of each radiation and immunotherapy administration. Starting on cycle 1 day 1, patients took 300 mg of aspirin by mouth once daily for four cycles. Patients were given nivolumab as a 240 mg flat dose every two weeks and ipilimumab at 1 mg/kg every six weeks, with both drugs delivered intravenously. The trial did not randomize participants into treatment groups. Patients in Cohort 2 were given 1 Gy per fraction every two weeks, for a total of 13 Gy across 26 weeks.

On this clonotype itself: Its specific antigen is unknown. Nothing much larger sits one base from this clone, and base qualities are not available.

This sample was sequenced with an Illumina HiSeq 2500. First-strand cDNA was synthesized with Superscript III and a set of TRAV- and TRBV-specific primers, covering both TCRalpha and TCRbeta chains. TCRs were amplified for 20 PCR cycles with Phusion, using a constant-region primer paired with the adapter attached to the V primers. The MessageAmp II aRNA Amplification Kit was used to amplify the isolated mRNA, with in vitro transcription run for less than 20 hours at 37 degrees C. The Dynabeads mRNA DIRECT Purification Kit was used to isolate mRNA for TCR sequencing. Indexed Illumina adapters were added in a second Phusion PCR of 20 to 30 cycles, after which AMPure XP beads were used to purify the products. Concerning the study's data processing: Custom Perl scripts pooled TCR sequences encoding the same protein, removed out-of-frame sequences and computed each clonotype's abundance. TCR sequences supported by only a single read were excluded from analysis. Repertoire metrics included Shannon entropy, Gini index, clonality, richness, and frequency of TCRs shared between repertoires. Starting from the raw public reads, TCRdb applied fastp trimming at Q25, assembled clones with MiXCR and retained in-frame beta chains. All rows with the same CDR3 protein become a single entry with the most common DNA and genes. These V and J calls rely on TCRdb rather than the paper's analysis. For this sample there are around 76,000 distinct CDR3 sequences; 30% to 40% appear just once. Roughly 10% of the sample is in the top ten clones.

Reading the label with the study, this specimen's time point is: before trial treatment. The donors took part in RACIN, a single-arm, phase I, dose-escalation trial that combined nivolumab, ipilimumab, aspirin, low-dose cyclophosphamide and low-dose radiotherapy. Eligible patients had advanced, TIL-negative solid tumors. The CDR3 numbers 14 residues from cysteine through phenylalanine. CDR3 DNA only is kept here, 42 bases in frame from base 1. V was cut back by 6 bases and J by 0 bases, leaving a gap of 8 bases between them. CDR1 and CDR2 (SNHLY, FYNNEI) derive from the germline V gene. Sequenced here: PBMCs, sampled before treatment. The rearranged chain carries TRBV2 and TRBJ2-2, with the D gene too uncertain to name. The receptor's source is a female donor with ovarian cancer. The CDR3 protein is CASSRRPNTGELFF. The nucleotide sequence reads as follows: TGTGCCAGCAGCCGGCGTCCGAACACCGGGGAGCTGTTTTTT.